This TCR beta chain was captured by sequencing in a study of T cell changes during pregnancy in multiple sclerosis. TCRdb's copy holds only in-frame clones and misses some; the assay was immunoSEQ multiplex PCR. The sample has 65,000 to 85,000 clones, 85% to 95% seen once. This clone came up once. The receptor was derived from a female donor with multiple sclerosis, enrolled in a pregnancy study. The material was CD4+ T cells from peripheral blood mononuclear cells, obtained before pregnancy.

The CDR3 DNA sequence: TGTGCCAGCCGACGGGCGGGTGAAATAGAAGCTTTCTTT. The encoded protein is CASRRAGEIEAFF. The rearrangement joins TRBV6-5 to TRBJ1-1; D is ambiguous. Germline CDR1 reads MNHEY; CDR2 reads SVGAGI. The CDR3 has 13 residues. V lost 8 bases and J lost 8, with 18 bases in between.